What follows are 2 T cell receptor beta chains derived from one specimen sequenced in a study of OX40 agonist ivuxolimab in advanced cancers. Some clones are missing from TCRdb's copy, which holds only in-frame ones; the method was immunoSEQ multiplex PCR. The table includes about 82,000 clones, 80% to 95% detected once. This specimen was CD4+ or CD8+ T cells sorted from blood, taken in a trial of the OX40 agonist ivuxolimab. The receptors here all came from an adult with an advanced solid tumor such as melanoma, head and neck, liver or kidney cancer.

The chain links TRBV6-5 to TRBJ1-2; D call uncertain. The CDR3 contains 12 residues. Trimming left V 6 bases short and J 4 bases short, with 9 bases between. Germline CDR1 MNHEY, CDR2 SVGAGI. CDR3 sequence reads: CASRHDIYGYTF. In nucleotides, the CDR3 is TGTGCCAGCAGACACGACATCTATGGCTACACCTTC.

V gene TRBV4-2 combines with J gene TRBJ1-2; possibly TRBD1 for D (5 bases). Germline V gene data show CDR1 as LGHNA and CDR2 as YNFKEQ. Trimming cost V 2 bases and J 4 bases, with 14 bases left between them. The CDR3 is 15 amino acids. CDR3 nucleotides: TGTGCCAGCAGCCAACCGGACACAGAGGTCTATGGCTACACCTTC. This gives the protein CASSQPDTEVYGYTF.